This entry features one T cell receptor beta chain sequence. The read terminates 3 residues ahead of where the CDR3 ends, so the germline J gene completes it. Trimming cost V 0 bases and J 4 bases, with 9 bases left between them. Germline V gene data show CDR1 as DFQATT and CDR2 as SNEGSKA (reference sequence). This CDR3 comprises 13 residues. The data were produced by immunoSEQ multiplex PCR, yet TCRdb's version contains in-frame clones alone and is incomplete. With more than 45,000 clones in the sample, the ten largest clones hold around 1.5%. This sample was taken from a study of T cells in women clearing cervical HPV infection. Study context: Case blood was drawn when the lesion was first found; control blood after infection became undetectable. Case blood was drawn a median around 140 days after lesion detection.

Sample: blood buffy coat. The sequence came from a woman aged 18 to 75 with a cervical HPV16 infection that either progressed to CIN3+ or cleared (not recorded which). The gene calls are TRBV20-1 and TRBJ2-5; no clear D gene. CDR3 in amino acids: CSARDVRRETQYF. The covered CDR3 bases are TGCAGTGCTAGAGATGTCAGGCGAGAGACC.